These T cell receptor beta chains were read from a single sample in a study of T-cell memory formation after mild COVID-19. Each CDR3 protein is one row after TCRdb ran MiXCR on the 5' RACE reads. The table lists roughly 250,000 distinct CDR3 sequences, 15% to 20% of them singletons, with around 20% in the top ten. Sample: PBMCs or a T cell subset sorted from them (not recorded which). The receptors here all came from a man aged 18 to 30 who had mild COVID-19 (a few samples of this study predate the infection). Cell type and time point are not known. CDR3s include the opening cysteine and the closing phenylalanine or tryptophan. The D gene is left open where the match is weak. A row's size may be missing; if present it is once, few, many or a size class.

V,D,size,J,CDR3,DNA
TRBV6-2/TRBV6-3,-,-,TRBJ2-3,CASRIDGSGSSQYF,TGTGCCAGCAGGATCGACGGGAGTGGGAGTTCGCAGTATTTT
TRBV19,-,few,TRBJ2-7,CASSISGTGEQYF,TGTGCCAGTAGTATTTCGGGGACCGGCGAGCAGTACTTC
TRBV7-9,-,-,TRBJ1-4,CASSTRLSTNEKLFF,TGTGCCAGCAGCACCCGGCTGTCAACTAATGAAAAACTGTTTTTT
TRBV20-1,TRBD1,many,TRBJ2-3,CSARQGASTDTQYF,TGCAGTGCCAGACAGGGTGCTAGCACAGATACGCAGTATTTT
TRBV12-3/TRBV12-4,TRBD1,many,TRBJ2-7,CASSRDRGSYEQYF,TGTGCCAGCAGCCGGGACAGGGGCTCCTACGAGCAGTACTTC
TRBV25-1,-,few,TRBJ1-1,CASSGRAVPPGEAFF,TGTGCCAGCAGCGGGCGGGCCGTCCCCCCAGGGGAAGCTTTCTTT
TRBV5-1,-,-,TRBJ2-5,CASSLDLASQETQYF,TGCGCCAGCAGCTTGGATCTGGCATCACAAGAGACCCAGTACTTC
TRBV4-1,-,-,TRBJ2-1,CASSQDRETRQFF,TGCGCCAGCAGCCAAGATAGGGAGACCAGGCAGTTCTTC
TRBV4-3,-,few,TRBJ2-7,CASSQGLRGWYEQYF,TGCGCCAGCAGCCAAGGCCTCCGGGGCTGGTACGAGCAGTACTTC
TRBV3-1,-,few,TRBJ2-1,CASKHSGSNEQFF,TGTGCCAGCAAACACTCAGGCTCGAATGAGCAGTTCTTC
TRBV20-1,-,-,TRBJ1-2,CSAIPRSNYGYTF,TGCAGTGCTATCCCTCGATCTAACTATGGCTACACCTTC
TRBV5-1,TRBD2,-,TRBJ2-5,CASNPGGPGETQYF,TGCGCCAGCAACCCGGGGGGGCCGGGAGAGACCCAGTACTTC
TRBV10-1,-,-,TRBJ2-1,CASSDSGELVYNEQFF,TGCGCCAGCAGTGATTCGGGTGAGCTGGTGTACAATGAGCAGTTCTTC
TRBV5-1,-,-,TRBJ2-5,CASSSEGSRTQYF,TGCGCCAGCAGCTCCGAGGGGTCCCGGACCCAGTACTTC
TRBV12-3/TRBV12-4,TRBD2,-,TRBJ2-3,CASTFDPAGATDTQYF,TGTGCCAGCACCTTCGACCCAGCGGGGGCCACAGATACGCAGTATTTT
TRBV4-2,-,-,TRBJ1-6,CASSPHQEGNSPLHF,TGTGCCAGCAGCCCCCATCAGGAGGGTAATTCACCCCTCCACTTT
TRBV12-3/TRBV12-4,TRBD1,few,TRBJ2-5,CASRSGGQETQYF,TGTGCCAGCAGGTCAGGGGGCCAGGAGACCCAGTACTTC
TRBV9,-,-,TRBJ2-5,CASSVQGGRETQYF,TGTGCCAGCAGCGTACAGGGGGGTCGAGAGACCCAGTACTTC
TRBV12-3/TRBV12-4,TRBD1,few,TRBJ1-6,CASSPDRASGSLHF,TGTGCCAGCAGCCCGGACAGGGCGTCAGGATCCCTCCACTTT
TRBV29-1,-,-,TRBJ2-1,CSAAWGNNEQFF,TGCAGCGCCGCCTGGGGGAACAATGAGCAGTTCTTC
TRBV4-2,-,-,TRBJ2-7,CASSQLGGQSSYEQYF,TGTGCCAGCAGCCAGTTGGGGGGACAGAGCTCCTACGAGCAGTACTTC
TRBV6-2/TRBV6-3,-,-,TRBJ1-2,CASSYSALTALNYGYTF,TGTGCCAGCAGTTACTCTGCATTGACAGCCCTTAACTATGGCTACACCTTC
TRBV20-1,-,-,TRBJ1-2,CSARHGYTF,TGCAGTGCAAGGCATGGCTACACCTTC
TRBV20-1,-,-,TRBJ2-3,CSARLPWSCGGGTDTQYF,TGCAGTGCTAGACTACCATGGTCCTGTGGCGGCGGCACAGATACGCAGTATTTT
TRBV24-1,-,-,TRBJ2-7,CATSDSTALSYEQYF,TGTGCCACCAGTGATTCAACAGCGCTCTCCTACGAGCAGTACTTC
TRBV20-1,-,few,TRBJ2-3,CSARVQGEPDTQYF,TGCAGTGCTAGAGTACAGGGTGAGCCAGATACGCAGTATTTT
TRBV15,TRBD1,few,TRBJ1-6,CATSRATGVASYNSPLHF,TGTGCCACCAGCAGAGCCACAGGGGTGGCGTCCTATAATTCACCCCTCCACTTT
TRBV29-1,-,-,TRBJ2-2,CSAGPANTGELFF,TGCAGTGCAGGGCCCGCGAACACCGGGGAGCTGTTTTTT
TRBV28,TRBD1,few,TRBJ2-5,CASSLGQGVWETQYF,TGTGCCAGCAGTTTGGGACAGGGGGTTTGGGAGACCCAGTACTTC
TRBV5-1,-,-,TRBJ2-5,CASSLVAGGPPQETQYF,TGCGCCAGCAGCTTGGTGGCCGGGGGCCCTCCCCAAGAGACCCAGTACTTC
TRBV5-1,TRBD1,-,TRBJ2-3,CASIRTGGSDTQYF,TGCGCCAGTATTCGGACAGGGGGCTCAGATACGCAGTATTTT
TRBV6-2/TRBV6-3,-,-,TRBJ2-3,CASNPGEGPDTQYF,TGTGCCAGCAACCCAGGGGAGGGGCCAGATACGCAGTATTTT
TRBV6-5,-,-,TRBJ2-2,CASSFGGHLNTGELFF,TGTGCCAGCAGTTTCGGGGGACACCTGAACACCGGGGAGCTGTTTTTT
TRBV10-3,-,few,TRBJ2-5,CATRGGDQETQYF,TGTGCCACCCGAGGGGGGGATCAAGAGACCCAGTACTTC
TRBV5-1,-,few,TRBJ2-3,CASSLRTTNTQYF,TGCGCCAGCAGCTTGAGGACTACCAATACGCAGTATTTT
TRBV5-1,TRBD1,few,TRBJ1-1,CASSIRTGAVDTEAFF,TGCGCCAGCAGCATACGCACAGGGGCGGTAGACACTGAAGCTTTCTTT
TRBV9,-,few,TRBJ1-1,CASSAAGERLF,TGTGCCAGCAGCGCCGCAGGGGAGAGGCTCTTT
TRBV10-3,-,few,TRBJ2-1,CAISALSNEQFF,TGTGCCATCAGTGCTTTGAGCAATGAGCAGTTCTTC
TRBV4-2,-,-,TRBJ1-1,CASSSGRGTEAFF,TGTGCCAGCTCAAGCGGGAGAGGCACTGAAGCTTTCTTT
TRBV20-1,TRBD1,-,TRBJ1-2,CSARSAGTVPGGYTF,TGCAGTGCTAGAAGTGCGGGGACAGTCCCTGGGGGCTACACCTTC
TRBV19,TRBD2,-,TRBJ2-4,CASTTTSGGQDIQYF,TGTGCCAGTACCACGACTAGCGGGGGGCAGGACATTCAGTACTTC
TRBV5-1,-,-,TRBJ1-4,CASREPPSEKLFF,TGCGCCAGCAGGGAGCCCCCAAGTGAAAAACTGTTTTTT
TRBV3-1,-,-,TRBJ2-5,CASSQSASRLKKETQYF,TGTGCCAGCAGCCAGTCGGCGTCCAGGCTTAAAAAAGAGACCCAGTACTTC
TRBV30,-,many,TRBJ2-7,CAWSVGATALAEQYF,TGTGCCTGGAGTGTAGGGGCGACGGCCCTGGCCGAGCAGTACTTC
TRBV27,-,few,TRBJ1-2,CASSTSWGNYGYTF,TGTGCCAGCAGTACCTCATGGGGGAACTATGGCTACACCTTC
TRBV20-1,TRBD2,-,TRBJ2-4,CSARIGGGALLNIQYF,TGCAGTGCTAGAATCGGCGGGGGGGCTTTATTGAACATTCAGTACTTC
TRBV19,-,-,TRBJ1-5,CASSIGWGGQPQHF,TGTGCCAGTAGTATAGGTTGGGGAGGTCAGCCCCAGCATTTT
TRBV25-1,-,-,TRBJ2-5,CASSGDLGETQYF,TGTGCCAGCAGTGGCGACCTGGGAGAGACCCAGTACTTC
TRBV12-5,-,few,TRBJ2-7,CASGFFAGYEQYF,TGTGCTAGTGGTTTCTTCGCGGGTTACGAGCAGTACTTC
TRBV9,-,-,TRBJ2-1,CASSEGSPYNEQFF,TGTGCCAGCAGCGAGGGCTCTCCCTACAATGAGCAGTTCTTC
TRBV4-1,-,few,TRBJ1-3,CASSQEGRGVRSGNTIYF,TGCGCCAGCAGCCAAGAAGGAAGAGGGGTTCGTTCTGGAAACACCATATATTTT
TRBV4-1,-,few,TRBJ2-1,CASSQDRSGTYNEQFF,TGCGCCAGCAGCCAAGATCGCAGCGGAACCTACAATGAGCAGTTCTTC